This T cell receptor (beta chain) is from a study of blood T cell repertoires in COVID-19. Study context: Sites in the United States, Italy and Spain provided acute and convalescent COVID-19 samples. The analysed material was cDNA or gDNA that came from T cells, B-cell-depleted T cells, or PBMCs.

Authors' data handling: Estimates of nucleated cell counts were drawn from the amplification of reference gene primers. The table came from immunoSEQ multiplex PCR; TCRdb's copy has only in-frame clones and leaves some out. Clone size and the V and J calls come from that table; the DNA yielded D and trimming. The data show tens of thousands of clones, with around four fifths seen just once and 30% to 35% held by the top ten. This CDR3 is 16 amino acids long. The V gene end was trimmed by 2 bases and the J gene end by 8 bases; junction bases not matched to a gene: 8. The germline CDR1 and CDR2 sequences are MNHGY and SAAAGT.

The origin of this receptor is a woman of 80 years or more with active or convalescent COVID-19. The material sequenced was peripheral blood. The chain employs TRBV6-8 and TRBJ2-2, with TRBD2 identical over 10 bases. The CDR3 is CASSYPGLAGVGELFF. As DNA, the CDR3 is TGTGCCAGCAGTTACCCCGGGCTAGCGGGAGTTGGGGAGCTGTTTTTT.